The clone carrying this T cell receptor (beta chain) was detected only once. This record belongs to a study of technical replicates of blood from a handful of donors. The CDR3 loop spans 14 amino acids. Germline V gene lookup returns CDR1 SGHNT and CDR2 YYREEE (reference sequence). Trimming at V came to 1 base and at J to 3 bases, leaving 1 base not matched to a gene. Here immunoSEQ multiplex PCR was the method, and the copy in TCRdb shows in-frame clones only, minus some. The sample records around 50,000 clones, more than 95% being singletons. This clonotype originated in a human donor in good health. Source material: T cells isolated from PBMCs. The chain has TRBV5-4 and TRBJ2-1; TRBD1 matches at 7 bases. The DNA of the CDR3 is TGTGCCAGCAGCTTGAGGGACAGCTACAATGAGCAGTTCTTC. Residues: CASSLRDSYNEQFF.